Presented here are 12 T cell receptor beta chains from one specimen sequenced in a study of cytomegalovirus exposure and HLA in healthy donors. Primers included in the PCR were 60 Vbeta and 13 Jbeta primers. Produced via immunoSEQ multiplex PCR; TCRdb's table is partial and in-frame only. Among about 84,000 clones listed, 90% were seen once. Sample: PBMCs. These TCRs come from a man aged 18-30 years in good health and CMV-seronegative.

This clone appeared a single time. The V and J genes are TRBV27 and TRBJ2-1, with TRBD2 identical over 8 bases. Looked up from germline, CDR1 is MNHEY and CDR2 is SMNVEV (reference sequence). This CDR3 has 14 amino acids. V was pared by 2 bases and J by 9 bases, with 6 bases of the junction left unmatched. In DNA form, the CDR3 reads TGTGCCAGCAGTTTAACGGGAGGGGTGGGTGAGCAGTTCTTC. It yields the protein CASSLTGGVGEQFF.

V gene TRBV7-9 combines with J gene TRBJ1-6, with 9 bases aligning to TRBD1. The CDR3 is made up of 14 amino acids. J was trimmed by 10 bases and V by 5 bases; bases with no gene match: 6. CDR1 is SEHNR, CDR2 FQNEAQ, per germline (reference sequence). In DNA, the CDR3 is TGTGCCAGCAGCCCGGGACAGGGAGGCTCACCCCTCCACTTT. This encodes CASSPGQGGSPLHF.

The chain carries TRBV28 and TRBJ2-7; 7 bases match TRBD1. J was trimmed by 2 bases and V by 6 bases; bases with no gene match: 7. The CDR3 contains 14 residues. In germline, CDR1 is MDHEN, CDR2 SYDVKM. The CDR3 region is CASSQPTGTYEQYF. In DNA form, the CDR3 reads TGTGCCAGCAGCCAACCGACAGGGACCTACGAGCAGTACTTC.

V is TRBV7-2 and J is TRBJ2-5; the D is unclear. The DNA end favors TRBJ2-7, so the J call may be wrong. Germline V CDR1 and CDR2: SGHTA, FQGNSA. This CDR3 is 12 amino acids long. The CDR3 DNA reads TGTGCCAGCAGCTTAGGGGACTACGAGCAGTACTTC. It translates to CASSLGDYEQYF.

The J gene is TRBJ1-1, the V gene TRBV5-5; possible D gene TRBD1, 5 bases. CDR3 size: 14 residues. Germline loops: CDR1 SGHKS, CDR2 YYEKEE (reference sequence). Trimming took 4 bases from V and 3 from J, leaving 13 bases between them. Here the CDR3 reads CASSRGGTYTEAFF. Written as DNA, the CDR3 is TGTGCCAGCAGCCGGGGAGGGACCTACACTGAAGCTTTCTTT.

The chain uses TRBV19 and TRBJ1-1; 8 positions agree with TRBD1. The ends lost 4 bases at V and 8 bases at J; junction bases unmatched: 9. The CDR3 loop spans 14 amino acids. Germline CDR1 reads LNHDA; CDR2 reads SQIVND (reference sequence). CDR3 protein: CASSTRQGRPEAFF. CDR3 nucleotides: TGTGCCAGTAGTACCCGACAGGGGAGGCCGGAAGCTTTCTTT.

The CDR3 sequence is CASSLSSGLNREQYF. The CDR3 DNA reads as TGTGCCAGCAGTTTATCTAGCGGCCTAAATAGGGAGCAGTACTTC. This chain joins TRBV27 and TRBJ2-7; D possibly corresponds to TRBD2 (6 bases). The germline CDR1 and CDR2 sequences are MNHEY and SMNVEV (reference sequence). This CDR3 has 15 amino acids. The V end lost 0 bases, the J end lost 7 bases, and 16 bases lay between the germline ends.

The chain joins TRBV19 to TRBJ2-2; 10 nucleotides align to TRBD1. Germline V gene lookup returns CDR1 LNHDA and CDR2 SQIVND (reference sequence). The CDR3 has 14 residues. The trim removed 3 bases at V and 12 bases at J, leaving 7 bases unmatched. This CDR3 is CASSMGTGAFQLFF. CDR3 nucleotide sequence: TGTGCCAGTAGTATGGGGACAGGGGCCTTCCAGCTGTTTTTT.

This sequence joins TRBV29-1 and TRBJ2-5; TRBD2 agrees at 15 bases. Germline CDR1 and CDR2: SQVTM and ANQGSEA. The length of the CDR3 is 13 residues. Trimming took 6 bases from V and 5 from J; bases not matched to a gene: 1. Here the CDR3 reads CSVGTSGGETQYF. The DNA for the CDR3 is TGCAGCGTAGGGACTAGCGGGGGGGAGACCCAGTACTTC.

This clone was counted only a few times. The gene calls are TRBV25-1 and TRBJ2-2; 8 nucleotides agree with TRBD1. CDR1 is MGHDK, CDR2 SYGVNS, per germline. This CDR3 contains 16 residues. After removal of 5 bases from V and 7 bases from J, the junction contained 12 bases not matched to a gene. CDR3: CASSSLEDRVHGELFF. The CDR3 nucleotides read TGTGCCAGCAGTTCTTTGGAGGACAGGGTGCACGGGGAGCTGTTTTTT.

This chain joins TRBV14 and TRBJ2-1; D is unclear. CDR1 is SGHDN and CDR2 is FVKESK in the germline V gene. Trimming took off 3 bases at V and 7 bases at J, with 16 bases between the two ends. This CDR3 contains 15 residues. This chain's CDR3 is CASSHRQDTLNEQFF. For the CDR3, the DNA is TGTGCCAGCAGCCATCGGCAGGATACTTTAAATGAGCAGTTCTTC.

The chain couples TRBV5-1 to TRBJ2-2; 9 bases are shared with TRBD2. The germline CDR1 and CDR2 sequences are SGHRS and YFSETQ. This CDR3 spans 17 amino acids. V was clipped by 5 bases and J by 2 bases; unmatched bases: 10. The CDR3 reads CASSLGLAGSNTGELFF. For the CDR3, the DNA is TGCGCCAGCAGTTTAGGTCTAGCGGGATCTAACACCGGGGAGCTGTTTTTT.